This entry is about one T cell receptor beta chain. Its target is unknown. Germline CDR1 and CDR2: SGHTA and FQGTGA. This CDR3 is 14 amino acids long. Trimming removed 3 bases from V and 4 bases from J; junction bases left unmatched: 3. The record originates from a study of T cell repertoires in cytomegalovirus infection. TCRdb re-called the reads through MiXCR, storing one row per CDR3 protein. The sample lists 75,000 to 100,000 distinct CDR3 sequences, about half occurring once. The clonotype was recovered from a human donor in good health (CMV status not recorded). Some clones in this sample may be carry-over from other donors' samples. The genes are TRBV7-3 and TRBJ2-5; 9 bases match TRBD1. This specimen consisted of CD8+ T cells from cultured PBMCs, obtained from culture after CMV antigen stimulation. The CDR3 is CASSLGTGRETQYF. In DNA form, the CDR3 reads TGTGCCAGCAGCTTGGGGACAGGGAGAGAGACCCAGTACTTC.